A single sample gave rise to the 11 T cell receptor beta chains below, sequenced in a study of control samples from healthy donors and cancer patients. Generated by immunoSEQ multiplex PCR, the TCRdb table keeps only in-frame clones and is missing some. Of about 140,000 clones listed, around 90% are singletons. Sequenced: blood. These receptors originate from a man between 25 and 39 years old in good health.

In DNA, the CDR3 is TGTGCCAGCAGCCCGGGACTCTCTGGAAACACCATATATTTT. Translating it yields CASSPGLSGNTIYF. The V gene is TRBV13, the J gene TRBJ1-3; D perhaps matches TRBD1 (5 bases). Between the trimmed V and J ends, which lost 5 bases and 0 bases, there was a span of 8 bases. CDR3 size: 14 residues. CDR1 PRHDT and CDR2 FYEKMQ come from the germline V gene (reference sequence).

The chain combines TRBV28 with TRBJ1-3, with 11 bases matching TRBD1. Germline assignment: CDR1 MDHEN and CDR2 SYDVKM. The CDR3 totals 17 residues. V was clipped by 2 bases and J by 4 bases; unmatched bases: 7. Written as DNA, the CDR3 is TGTGCCAGCAGTTTAGGGACAGGGGGTACCCGGGGAAACACCATATATTTT. It translates to CASSLGTGGTRGNTIYF.

This chain connects TRBV7-2 to TRBJ2-2; TRBD2 aligns across 12 bases. Germline V gene sequence: CDR1 SGHTA, CDR2 FQGNSA. Trimming at V came to 2 bases and at J to 6 bases, leaving 4 bases not matched to a gene. This CDR3 comprises 16 residues. CDR3 protein: CASSLMLAGGAGELFF. CDR3 nucleotides: TGTGCCAGCAGCTTAATGCTAGCGGGGGGGGCCGGGGAGCTGTTTTTT.

This sequence joins TRBV7-2 and TRBJ2-1; tentatively, D is TRBD1 (6 bases). The CDR3 totals 15 residues. Looked up from germline, CDR1 is SGHTA and CDR2 is FQGNSA. Trimming took off 6 bases at V and 0 bases at J, with 12 bases between the two ends. CDR3 protein: CASRLDRSSYNEQFF. The CDR3 DNA is TGTGCCAGCAGACTGGACAGAAGCTCCTACAATGAGCAGTTCTTC. Looking up the rest from reference TRBV7-2 and TRBJ2-1 gives the full variable domain: GAGVSQSPSNKVTEKGKDVELRCDPISGHTALYWYRQSLGQGLEFLIYFQGNSAPDKSGLPSDRFSAERTGGSVSTLTIQRTQQEDSAVYLCASRLDRSSYNEQFFGPGTRLTVL.

This chain connects TRBV27 to TRBJ1-1; 8 nucleotides align to TRBD1. Germline V gives CDR1 MNHEY, CDR2 SMNVEV (reference sequence). With V trimmed by 8 bases and J by 5 bases, 4 bases remained unmatched. This CDR3 comprises 12 residues. The CDR3 reads CASGDRGTEAFF. The CDR3 nucleotides are TGTGCCAGCGGTGACAGGGGAACTGAAGCTTTCTTT.

Only one count was recorded for this clone. The chain uses TRBV27 and TRBJ2-7, with D maybe TRBD2 (7 bases). The CDR3 extends over 14 amino acids. Germline V lookup: CDR1 MNHEY, CDR2 SMNVEV (reference sequence). Trimming took 3 bases from V and 4 from J, leaving 13 bases between them. The CDR3 protein is CASSLNGGPYEQYF. CDR3 nucleotide sequence: TGTGCCAGCAGTTTGAACGGGGGGCCTTACGAGCAGTACTTC.

In DNA, the CDR3 is TGTGCCAGCAGCTCGACCGGGACAGGGGGTGAAAAACTGTTTTTT. It specifies CASSSTGTGGEKLFF. The chain carries TRBV7-2 and TRBJ1-4, with 11 nucleotides matching TRBD1. This CDR3 is built from 15 residues. Unmatched junction bases numbered 5, after V lost 4 bases and J lost 7 bases. Per germline, CDR1 SGHTA and CDR2 FQGNSA.

The chain couples TRBV6-4 to TRBJ1-1; weak D call: TRBD1 (5 bases). The CDR3 has 16 residues. Trimming removed 3 bases from V and 1 base from J, with 15 bases in between. Germline V CDR1 and CDR2: MRHNA, SNTAGT. The CDR3 nucleotides are TGTGCCAGCAGTGATGTTCCCGGGACGGCGAACACTGAAGCTTTCTTT. This codes for CASSDVPGTANTEAFF.

The J gene is TRBJ2-1, the V gene TRBV14; 9 bases match TRBD1. Germline V gene lookup returns CDR1 SGHDN and CDR2 FVKESK. The V and J ends lost 4 bases and 5 bases, in that order; junction bases with no gene match: 6. This CDR3 comprises 15 residues. This CDR3 is CASSRGQGPHNEQFF. For the CDR3, the DNA is TGTGCCAGCAGCCGGGGACAGGGCCCCCACAATGAGCAGTTCTTC.

The chain employs TRBV19 and TRBJ2-1; D might be TRBD1 or TRBD2, each matching 5 bases. Germline loops: CDR1 LNHDA, CDR2 SQIVND (reference sequence). V lost 9 bases, J lost 4 bases, and 19 bases lay in between. The CDR3 has 15 residues. DNA of the CDR3: TGTGCCAGCCATGAGGGGCCCACCGGGTACAATGAGCAGTTCTTC. It codes for CASHEGPTGYNEQFF.

The chain has TRBV7-2 and TRBJ2-1, with a tentative D call TRBD2 (5 bases). The CDR3 runs 14 residues. Looked up from germline, CDR1 is SGHTA and CDR2 is FQGNSA. V dropped 2 bases and J dropped 10 bases, with 15 bases sitting between them. The CDR3 region is CASSLLGLAGEQFF. As DNA, the CDR3 is TGTGCCAGCAGCTTATTAGGGCTAGCAGGCGAGCAGTTCTTC.